A single sample gave rise to the 14 T cell receptor beta chains below, sequenced in a study of shared clonotypes between healthy human individuals (dated by TCRdb to the early 2020s). CD8 naive samples were CD45RO-negative cells positively selected for CCR7, giving a CD45RA+CCR7+ population that excluded TemRA cells. Libraries were built with the immunoSEQ multiplex PCR assay. Entries here come from immuneACCESS through TCRdb and include only in-frame sequences with V and J called. Some clones fail to appear in such tables; in the studies checked, an unresolved V gene covers under half of the shortfall, and the cause of the remainder is unknown. The sample table holds millions of clones, of which approximately 94% were seen once. The ten largest clones take up 1.1% of the sample. Sequencing was done on a sample of naive CD8+ T cells sorted from blood. This sample's cell subset or site label indicates: CD45RA+CCR7+. These TCRs come from a man younger than 35 in good health.

The rearrangement links TRBV6-1 to TRBJ1-2; D gene uncertain. The length of the CDR3 is 18 residues. The germline V gene encodes CDR1 MNHNS and CDR2 SASEGT. The V end was cut by 0 bases, the J end by 4 bases, with 21 bases between. The CDR3 is CASSEANSPLGGFYGYTF. CDR3 nucleotides: TGTGCCAGCAGTGAAGCGAACTCCCCTCTGGGAGGGTTCTATGGCTACACCTTC.

The gene calls are TRBV6-1 and TRBJ2-4; D may be TRBD2 (6 bases). CDR1 MNHNS and CDR2 SASEGT come from the germline V gene. CDR3 length: 11 amino acids. The V gene lost 8 bases and the J gene lost 11 bases, with 13 bases spanning the gap. CDR3 coding DNA: TGTGCCAGCGGGGAGGCGTCTTTTCAGTACTTC. Amino acid sequence: CASGEASFQYF.

The chain has TRBV27 and TRBJ2-7, with unresolved D. The CDR3 is 13 amino acids. The V gene's germline CDR1 is MNHEY and CDR2 SMNVEV (reference sequence). Trimming pared 3 bases from V and 2 bases from J, leaving 8 bases between. DNA of the CDR3: TGTGCCAGCAGTTTTCTCCTCACCTACGAGCAGTACTTC. It is translated as CASSFLLTYEQYF.

V usage is TRBV14 and J usage is TRBJ2-3, with D possibly TRBD2 on 6 matching bases. V lost 5 bases and J 5 bases, leaving 14 bases between the germline ends. CDR3 length equals 14 residues. Germline V gene sequence: CDR1 SGHDN, CDR2 FVKESK. CDR3: CASSLAGFGDTQYF. The CDR3 DNA sequence: TGTGCCAGCAGCTTGGCGGGGTTCGGAGATACGCAGTATTTT.

The V call is TRBV9, the J call TRBJ1-1; no reliable D call. Germline V gene sequence: CDR1 SGDLS, CDR2 YYNGEE. Deletions cut 0 bases from V and 0 bases from J, with 9 bases between. The CDR3 consists of 15 residues. The CDR3 bases are TGTGCCAGCAGCGTAGTCGCACACTTGAACACTGAAGCTTTCTTT. It specifies CASSVVAHLNTEAFF.

The rearrangement uses TRBV4-1 and TRBJ2-1, with no clear D. The CDR3 totals 16 residues. Germline loops: CDR1 MGHRA, CDR2 YSYEKL. Trimming pared 0 bases from V and 8 bases from J, leaving 17 bases between. The CDR3 DNA follows: TGCGCCAGCAGCCAAGAAACTGGGTTTTTGGTAGATGAGCAGTTCTTC. It encodes CASSQETGFLVDEQFF.

V and J are TRBV10-3 and TRBJ1-6, with D unclear. Trimming stripped 2 bases from V and 4 bases from J, with 12 bases between. Germline CDR1 and CDR2: ENHRY and SYGVKD. The CDR3 contains 16 residues. This chain's CDR3 is CAISEIAAGYNSPLHF. The CDR3 DNA sequence: TGTGCCATCAGTGAGATAGCAGCTGGGTATAATTCACCCCTCCACTTT.

The V gene is TRBV5-1, the J gene TRBJ2-5, with 7 bases that match TRBD1. This CDR3 contains 16 residues. The ends lost 6 bases at V and 2 bases at J; junction bases unmatched: 13. CDR1 SGHRS and CDR2 YFSETQ come from the germline V gene. The CDR3 loop reads CASTVMGQTSQETQYF. CDR3 nucleotide sequence: TGCGCCAGCACCGTGATGGGACAGACGTCACAAGAGACCCAGTACTTC.

The genes are TRBV28 and TRBJ1-2, with 12 nucleotides matching TRBD1. V dropped 10 bases and J dropped 8; count of bases not matched to a gene: 14. This CDR3 has 15 amino acids. Looked up from germline, CDR1 is MDHEN and CDR2 is SYDVKM. The CDR3 sequence: CATLSVGQGARGYTF. The DNA for the CDR3 is TGTGCCACCCTCTCGGTGGGACAGGGGGCGCGGGGCTACACCTTC.

The chain couples TRBV27 to TRBJ1-4; no clear D gene. V was trimmed by 1 base and J by 1 base, leaving 7 bases between them. This CDR3 has 15 amino acids. From germline, CDR1 is MNHEY and CDR2 SMNVEV (reference sequence). The CDR3 protein is CASSLFGKTNEKLFF. DNA for the CDR3: TGTGCCAGCAGTTTATTTGGGAAAACTAATGAAAAACTGTTTTTT.

The chain is built from TRBV7-9 and TRBJ2-7; D not resolved. Germline V lookup: CDR1 SEHNR, CDR2 FQNEAQ (reference sequence). V was cut by 1 base and J by 0 bases, with 13 bases left in between. The CDR3 has 16 amino acids. The CDR3 here is CASSLELGHTSYEQYF. The DNA for the CDR3 is TGTGCCAGCAGCTTAGAGTTAGGGCACACCTCCTACGAGCAGTACTTC.

CDR3 in amino acids: CASSSPQGAGNEQYF. In nucleotides, the CDR3 is TGCGCCAGCAGCTCACCCCAGGGGGCAGGAAACGAGCAGTACTTC. The chain joins TRBV5-1 to TRBJ2-7, with 8 positions matching TRBD1. J gave up 5 bases and V 3 bases, and 10 bases lay outside the gene matches. The CDR3 spans 15 residues. Looked up from germline, CDR1 is SGHRS and CDR2 is YFSETQ.

This chain links TRBV9 with TRBJ2-1; 8 bases agree with TRBD2. CDR1 and CDR2 from the germline V gene are SGDLS and YYNGEE. The CDR3 is 16 residues long. The trim removed 4 bases at V and 9 bases at J, leaving 15 bases unmatched. The CDR3 is CASSPSGASGLGEQFF. The CDR3 region has the DNA TGTGCCAGCAGCCCCTCCGGGGCTAGCGGGTTGGGTGAGCAGTTCTTC. The full variable domain, in which reference TRBV9 and TRBJ2-1 provide the parts outside the CDR3, is DSGVTQTPKHLITATGQRVTLRCSPRSGDLSVYWYQQSLDQGLQFLIQYYNGEERAKGNILERFSAQQFPDLHSELNLSSLELGDSALYFCASSPSGASGLGEQFFGPGTRLTVL.

The chain links TRBV6-1 to TRBJ2-1; 7 nucleotides match TRBD1. This CDR3 has 15 residues. Germline values: CDR1 MNHNS, CDR2 SASEGT. Trimming removed 1 base from V and 4 bases from J; junction bases left unmatched: 4. The CDR3 protein is CASSEDRGGYNEQFF. CDR3 DNA: TGTGCCAGCAGTGAAGACAGGGGTGGGTACAATGAGCAGTTCTTC.